These 14 T cell receptor beta chains came from one sample sequenced in a study of blood T cells in healthy people across ages. Next came a second PCR, run for about 7 to 12 cycles, which used a sample-barcoded 5' primer along with a J-beta primer mix. TCRdb re-analysed the 5' RACE reads in MiXCR, keeping a single row per CDR3 protein. The table includes roughly 2 million distinct CDR3 sequences, 40% to 55% detected once. Sequenced: blood. The receptors come from a woman in her thirties or forties in good health.

Here the CDR3 DNA reads TGTGCCAGCAGCTCGACAGGGGGATCGATCAATGAAAAACTGTTTTTT. Protein sequence: CASSSTGGSINEKLFF. The chain is built from TRBV7-8 and TRBJ1-4, with 9 bases that match TRBD1. Germline CDR1 is SGHVS and CDR2 is FQNEAQ. The CDR3 has 16 residues. The trim removed 4 bases at V and 5 bases at J, leaving 8 bases unmatched.

V and J are TRBV25-1 and TRBJ1-4, with D possibly TRBD1 on 6 matching bases. In germline, CDR1 is MGHDK, CDR2 SYGVNS. V lost 8 bases, J lost 7 bases, and 17 bases lay in between. The CDR3 loop spans 14 amino acids. The CDR3 region is CASGKQGGGEKLFF. CDR3 coding DNA: TGTGCCAGCGGGAAACAGGGTGGAGGTGAAAAACTGTTTTTT.

This clonotype has more than one count but fewer than ten. The chain uses TRBV4-1 and TRBJ1-2; TRBD1 is a possible D gene (5 bases). This CDR3 comprises 15 residues. V shed 1 base and J shed 6 bases, with 15 bases lying between them. Germline loops: CDR1 MGHRA, CDR2 YSYEKL. The CDR3 DNA reads as TGCGCCAGCAGCCAAGTCCCAGGGATTATGGATGGCTACACCTTC. Its protein product is CASSQVPGIMDGYTF.

This chain links TRBV5-1 with TRBJ2-1; 9 bases map to TRBD1. J lost 6 bases, V lost 4 bases, and 14 bases had no gene match. Germline values: CDR1 SGHRS, CDR2 YFSETQ. This CDR3 spans 17 amino acids. CDR3: CASSAGRDRVWFNEQFF. As DNA, the CDR3 is TGCGCCAGCAGCGCTGGCCGGGACAGGGTTTGGTTCAATGAGCAGTTCTTC.

This chain uses TRBV25-1 with TRBJ2-1, with D perhaps being TRBD1 or TRBD2 (5 bases each). The V gene's germline CDR1 is MGHDK and CDR2 SYGVNS. The V and J ends lost 2 bases and 8 bases respectively, with 16 bases between them. CDR3 length: 15 amino acids. CDR3 nucleotides: TGTGCCAGCAGTGAAGGTGTGGGGGTTTACGATGAGCAGTTCTTC. It specifies CASSEGVGVYDEQFF. The variable domain in full, completed from reference TRBV25-1 and TRBJ2-1, reads EADIYQTPRYLVIGTGKKITLECSQTMGHDKMYWYQQDPGMELHLIHYSYGVNSTEKGDLSSESTVSRIRTEHFPLTLESARPSHTSQYLCASSEGVGVYDEQFFGPGTRLTVL.

The chain couples TRBV20-1 to TRBJ2-1; TRBD2 matches at 8 bases. There are 17 residues in the CDR3. J gave up 4 bases and V 0 bases, and 11 bases lay outside the gene matches. Germline V gene lookup returns CDR1 DFQATT and CDR2 SNEGSKA (reference sequence). CDR3 nucleotide sequence: TGCAGTGCTAGAGATCAGAGCGGGGGAGGGTCTTACAATGAGCAGTTCTTC. Protein product: CSARDQSGGGSYNEQFF.

As regards this clonotype: An end of the junction differs from the germline gene, which may be a read error. The V and J genes are TRBV5-1 and TRBJ2-1; maybe TRBD1 (5 bases). CDR3 length equals 14 residues. CDR1 is SGHRS and CDR2 is YFSETQ in the germline V gene. The CDR3 protein is CASILDTSYNAQFF. The CDR3 nucleotides read TGCGCCAGCATCTTGGACACATCATACAATGCGCAGTTCTTC.

This clonotype was seen a few times. The V call is TRBV27, the J call TRBJ2-6; D is perhaps TRBD1 (6 bases). V lost 3 bases and J 1 base, leaving 13 bases between the germline ends. Germline lookup yields CDR1 MNHEY and CDR2 SMNVEV (reference sequence). This CDR3 comprises 17 residues. CDR3: CASSFEGTYSGANVLTF. The CDR3, as DNA: TGTGCCAGCAGTTTTGAGGGGACATATTCTGGGGCCAACGTCCTGACTTTC. Full variable domain (remainder filled in from reference TRBV27 and TRBJ2-6): EAQVTQNPRYLITVTGKKLTVTCSQNMNHEYMSWYRQDPGLGLRQIYYSMNVEVTDKGDVPEGYKVSRKEKRNFPLILESPSPNQTSLYFCASSFEGTYSGANVLTFGAGSRLTVL.

This clonotype appeared a few times. This chain links TRBV18 with TRBJ2-1, with 10 positions matching TRBD2. After removal of 3 bases from V and 3 bases from J, the junction contained 5 bases not matched to a gene. The germline CDR1 and CDR2 sequences are KGHSH and LQKENI. The CDR3 sequence is 16 residues long. The CDR3 DNA sequence: TGTGCCAGCTCACCGACATCTAGCGGGGGCTACAATGAGCAGTTCTTC. Protein sequence: CASSPTSSGGYNEQFF.

This clonotype showed up just a few times. The V call is TRBV7-2, the J call TRBJ2-5, with D unresolved. The CDR3 is 14 amino acids. Germline V gene sequence: CDR1 SGHTA, CDR2 FQGNSA. V lost 2 bases and J 0 bases, leaving 7 bases between the germline ends. The chain's CDR3 is CASSLMRNQETQYF. In nucleotides, the CDR3 is TGTGCCAGCAGCTTAATGAGAAACCAAGAGACCCAGTACTTC.

The CDR3 nucleotides are TGCAGTGCTAGAAGAGAGGCAGGGGAGTGGTCACCCCTCCACTTT. This encodes CSARREAGEWSPLHF. The rearrangement joins TRBV20-1 to TRBJ1-6, with D maybe TRBD1 (6 bases). CDR1 DFQATT and CDR2 SNEGSKA come from the germline V gene (reference sequence). V lost 2 bases, J lost 10 bases, and 18 bases lay in between. This CDR3 spans 15 amino acids.

This clonotype was found a few times. This chain connects TRBV20-1 to TRBJ2-1; D gene unclear. The CDR3 loop spans 11 amino acids. The V and J ends lost 0 bases and 10 bases respectively, with 7 bases between them. Germline CDR1 is DFQATT and CDR2 is SNEGSKA (reference sequence). The CDR3 spells CSARDSPEQFF. The CDR3, as DNA: TGCAGTGCTAGAGATTCCCCCGAGCAGTTCTTC.

V and J are TRBV7-2 and TRBJ2-5, with D perhaps matching TRBD2 (6 bases). Germline CDR1 SGHTA, CDR2 FQGNSA. V was cut by 5 bases and J by 11 bases, with 24 bases left in between. The CDR3 extends over 15 amino acids. CDR3 in DNA: TGTGCCAGCAGCCCGGGACTCAAAAGGCTCAATGAGCAGTACTTC. Protein: CASSPGLKRLNEQYF.

This clonotype showed up just a few times. V is TRBV9 and J is TRBJ2-7; 10 bases map to TRBD2. V gave up 4 bases and J gave up 7 bases; unmatched junction bases: 14. Germline V gene lookup returns CDR1 SGDLS and CDR2 YYNGEE. CDR3 length: 16 amino acids. CDR3 in DNA: TGTGCCAGCAGCCCCGAGGTTATAGCGGGGGGAAGGGAGCAGTACTTC. As protein: CASSPEVIAGGREQYF.